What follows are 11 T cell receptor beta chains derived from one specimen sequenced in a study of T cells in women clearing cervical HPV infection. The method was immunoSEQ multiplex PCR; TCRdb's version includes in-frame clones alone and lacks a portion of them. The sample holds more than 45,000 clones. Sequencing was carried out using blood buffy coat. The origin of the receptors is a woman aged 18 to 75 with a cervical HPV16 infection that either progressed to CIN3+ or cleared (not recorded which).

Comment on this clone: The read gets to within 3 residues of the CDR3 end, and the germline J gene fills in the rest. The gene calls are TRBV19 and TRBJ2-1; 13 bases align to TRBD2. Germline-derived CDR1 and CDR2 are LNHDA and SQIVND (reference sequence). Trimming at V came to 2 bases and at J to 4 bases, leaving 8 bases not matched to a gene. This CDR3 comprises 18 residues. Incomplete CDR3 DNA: TGTGCCAGTAGTATAAGCTCCGGACTAGCGGGAGCGTACAATGAG. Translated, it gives CASSISSGLAGAYNE. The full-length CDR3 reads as CASSISSGLAGAYNEQFF. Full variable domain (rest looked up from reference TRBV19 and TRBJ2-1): DGGITQSPKYLFRKEGQNVTLSCEQNLNHDAMYWYRQDPGQGLRLIYYSQIVNDFQKGDIAEGYSVSREKKESFPLTVTSAQKNPTAFYLCASSISSGLAGAYNEQFFGPGTRLTVL.

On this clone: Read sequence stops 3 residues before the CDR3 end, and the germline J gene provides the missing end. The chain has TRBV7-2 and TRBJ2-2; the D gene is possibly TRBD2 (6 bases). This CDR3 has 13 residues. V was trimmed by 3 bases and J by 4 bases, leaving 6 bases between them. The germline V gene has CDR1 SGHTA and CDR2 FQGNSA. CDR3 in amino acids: CASSLEGTGELFF. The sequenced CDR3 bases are TGTGCCAGCAGCTTGGAGGGCACCGGGGAG.

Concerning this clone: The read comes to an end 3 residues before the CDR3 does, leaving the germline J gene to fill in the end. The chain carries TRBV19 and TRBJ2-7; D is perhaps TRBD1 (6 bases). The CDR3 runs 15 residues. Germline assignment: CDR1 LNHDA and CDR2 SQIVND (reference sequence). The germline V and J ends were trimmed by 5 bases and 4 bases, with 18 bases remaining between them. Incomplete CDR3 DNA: TGTGCCAGTAGTGGGCGCAGGGGTAGGTCTTACGAG. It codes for CASSGRRGRSYE. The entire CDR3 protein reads CASSGRRGRSYEQYF. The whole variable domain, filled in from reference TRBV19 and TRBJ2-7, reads DGGITQSPKYLFRKEGQNVTLSCEQNLNHDAMYWYRQDPGQGLRLIYYSQIVNDFQKGDIAEGYSVSREKKESFPLTVTSAQKNPTAFYLCASSGRRGRSYEQYFGPGTRLTVT.

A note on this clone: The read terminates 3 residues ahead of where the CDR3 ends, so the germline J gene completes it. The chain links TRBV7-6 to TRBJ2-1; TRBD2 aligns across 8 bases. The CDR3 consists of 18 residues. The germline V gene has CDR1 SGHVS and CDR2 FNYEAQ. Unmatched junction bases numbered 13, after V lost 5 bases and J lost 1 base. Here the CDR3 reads CASSPRAGVVGSYNEQFF. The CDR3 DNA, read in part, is TGTGCCAGCAGCCCCCGAGCGGGAGTGGTGGGATCCTACAATGAG.

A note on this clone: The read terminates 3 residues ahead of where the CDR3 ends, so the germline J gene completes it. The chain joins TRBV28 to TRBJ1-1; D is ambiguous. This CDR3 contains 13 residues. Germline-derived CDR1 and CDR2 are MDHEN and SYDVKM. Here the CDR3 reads CASSPPIRRQAFF. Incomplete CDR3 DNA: TGTGCCAGCAGCCCCCCAATAAGAAGGCAA.

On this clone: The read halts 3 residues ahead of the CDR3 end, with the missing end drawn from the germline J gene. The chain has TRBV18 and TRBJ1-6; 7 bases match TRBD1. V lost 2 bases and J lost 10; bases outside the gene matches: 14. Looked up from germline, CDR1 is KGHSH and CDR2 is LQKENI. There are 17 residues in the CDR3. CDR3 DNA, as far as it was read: TGTGCCAGCTCACCAGACTCGGCAGGGGGAATACGGTCACCC. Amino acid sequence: CASSPDSAGGIRSP. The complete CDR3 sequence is CASSPDSAGGIRSPLHF.

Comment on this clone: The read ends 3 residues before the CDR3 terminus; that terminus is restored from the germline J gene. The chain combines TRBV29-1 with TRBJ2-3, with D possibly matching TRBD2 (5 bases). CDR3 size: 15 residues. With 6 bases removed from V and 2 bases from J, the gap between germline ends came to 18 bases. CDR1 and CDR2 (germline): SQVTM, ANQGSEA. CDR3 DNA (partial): TGCAGCGTCGGGGTATTTCCCGACCTCACAGATACG. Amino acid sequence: CSVGVFPDLTDT. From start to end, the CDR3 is CSVGVFPDLTDTQYF.

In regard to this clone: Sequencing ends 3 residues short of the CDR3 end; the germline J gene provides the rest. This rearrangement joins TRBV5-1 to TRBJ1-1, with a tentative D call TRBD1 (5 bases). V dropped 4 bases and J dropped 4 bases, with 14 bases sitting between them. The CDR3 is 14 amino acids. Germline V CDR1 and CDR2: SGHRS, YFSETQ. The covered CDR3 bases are TGCGCCAGCAGCACTGGACACCCCACCACTGAA. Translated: CASSTGHPTTE. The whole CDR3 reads CASSTGHPTTEAFF.

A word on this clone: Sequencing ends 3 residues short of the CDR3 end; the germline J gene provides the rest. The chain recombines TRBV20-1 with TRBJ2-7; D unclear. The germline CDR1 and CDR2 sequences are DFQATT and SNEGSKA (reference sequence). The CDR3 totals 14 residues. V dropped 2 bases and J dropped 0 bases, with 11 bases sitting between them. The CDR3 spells CSARLPKSSYEQYF. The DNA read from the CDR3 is TGCAGTGCTAGATTACCTAAAAGCTCCTACGAG.

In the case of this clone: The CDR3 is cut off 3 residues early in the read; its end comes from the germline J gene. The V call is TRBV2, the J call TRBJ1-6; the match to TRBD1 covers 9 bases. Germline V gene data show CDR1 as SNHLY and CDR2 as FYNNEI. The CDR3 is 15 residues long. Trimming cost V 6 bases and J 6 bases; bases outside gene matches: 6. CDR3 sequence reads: CASRKTGGCNSPLHF. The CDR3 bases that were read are TGTGCCAGCAGGAAGACAGGGGGATGTAATTCACCC.

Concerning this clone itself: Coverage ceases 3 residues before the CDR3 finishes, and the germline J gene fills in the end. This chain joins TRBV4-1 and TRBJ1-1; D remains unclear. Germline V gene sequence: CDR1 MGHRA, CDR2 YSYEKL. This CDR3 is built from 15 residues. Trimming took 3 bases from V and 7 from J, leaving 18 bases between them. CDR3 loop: CASSHSLPGGLEAFF. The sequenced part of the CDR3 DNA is TGCGCCAGCAGCCACAGCCTCCCAGGCGGACTTGAA.